The 30 T cell receptor beta chains in this list originate from one sample, sequenced in a study of CD8 T cells in Susac syndrome. With random hexamers, about 0.45 to 1 ug RNA was reverse transcribed. TCRdb analysed the immunoSEQ multiplex PCR reads with MiXCR anew, one entry per CDR3 protein. The sample holds fewer than 150,000 distinct CDR3 sequences; 85% to 95% are singletons and the top ten take 0.18%. Sample: CD8+ T cells from PBMCs. Source of these receptors: a human donor with Susac syndrome.

The chain employs TRBV20-1 and TRBJ2-7, with 12 bases lining up with TRBD2. Unmatched junction bases numbered 4, after V lost 4 bases and J lost 3 bases. Germline values: CDR1 DFQATT, CDR2 SNEGSKA (reference sequence). The CDR3 runs to 14 residues. The CDR3: CSATGLAGIYEQYF. As DNA, the CDR3 is TGCAGTGCTACTGGACTAGCGGGGATCTACGAGCAGTACTTC.

The chain links TRBV14 to TRBJ2-3; D perhaps matches TRBD2 (5 bases). This CDR3 region has 13 residues. CDR1 and CDR2 from the germline V gene are SGHDN and FVKESK. The V and J ends lost 2 bases and 3 bases respectively, with 6 bases between them. The CDR3 reads CASSQPGTDTQYF. The CDR3 DNA reads as TGTGCCAGCAGCCAACCGGGGACAGATACGCAGTATTTT.

The chain joins TRBV5-5 to TRBJ2-1; D tentatively reads TRBD1 or TRBD2 (5 bases each). The CDR3 contains 14 residues. CDR1 and CDR2 (germline): SGHKS, YYEKEE (reference sequence). V lost 6 bases, J lost 4 bases, and 14 bases lay in between. The CDR3 sequence: CASTLRDGYNEQFF. In DNA, the CDR3 is TGTGCCAGCACCCTTCGGGACGGATACAATGAGCAGTTCTTC. Full variable domain (missing parts from reference TRBV5-5 and TRBJ2-1): DAGVTQSPTHLIKTRGQQVTLRCSPISGHKSVSWYQQVLGQGPQFIFQYYEKEERGRGNFPDRFSARQFPNYSSELNVNALLLGDSALYLCASTLRDGYNEQFFGPGTRLTVL.

The chain couples TRBV5-4 to TRBJ1-2; D ambiguous. Germline assignment: CDR1 SGHNT and CDR2 YYREEE (reference sequence). The CDR3 has 13 residues. Trimming took 0 bases from V and 9 from J, leaving 12 bases between them. The CDR3 DNA sequence: TGTGCCAGCAGCTTGGCGTCCCCTGACAGCTACACCTTC. Translated: CASSLASPDSYTF.

The V gene is TRBV7-9, the J gene TRBJ1-2; 8 bases fit TRBD1. The CDR3 length is 15 residues. Germline V gene lookup returns CDR1 SEHNR and CDR2 FQNEAQ (reference sequence). V was pared by 3 bases and J by 1 base, with 4 bases of the junction left unmatched. In DNA, the CDR3 is TGTGCCAGCAGCTTCAGGGGGCAGGATAACTATGGCTACACCTTC. It specifies CASSFRGQDNYGYTF.

The rearrangement links TRBV28 to TRBJ2-5; 7 nucleotides agree with TRBD1. CDR1 is MDHEN and CDR2 is SYDVKM in the germline V gene. The ends lost 5 bases at V and 7 bases at J; junction bases unmatched: 7. The CDR3 has 13 residues. The CDR3 loop is CASSQQGTGTQYF. The CDR3 bases are TGTGCCAGCAGTCAACAGGGGACGGGGACCCAGTACTTC.

The genes are TRBV4-1 and TRBJ1-4; unclear D gene. CDR3 size: 15 residues. Looked up from germline, CDR1 is MGHRA and CDR2 is YSYEKL. Trimming removed 4 bases at V and 1 base at J, with 10 bases between. The CDR3 region has the DNA TGCGCCAGCAGCCCGGTTTTGGTAACTAATGAAAAACTGTTTTTT. Translating gives CASSPVLVTNEKLFF.

The chain uses TRBV29-1 and TRBJ2-5; 11 nucleotides match TRBD2. The CDR3 runs to 18 residues. Germline V gene sequence: CDR1 SQVTM, CDR2 ANQGSEA. Losses at the gene ends were 3 bases for V and 5 bases for J; bases not matched to a gene: 17. CDR3 residues: CSVDGIMGTSGFGETQYF. The CDR3, as DNA: TGCAGCGTTGATGGTATTATGGGGACTAGCGGTTTCGGGGAGACCCAGTACTTC.

The chain combines TRBV10-3 with TRBJ2-2; 10 bases are shared with TRBD1. CDR1 is ENHRY, CDR2 SYGVKD, per germline. The V gene end was trimmed by 10 bases and the J gene end by 6 bases; junction bases not matched to a gene: 20. The CDR3 sequence is 18 residues long. The CDR3 nucleotides are TGTGCCACGGCCCGGGACAGGGGATTCCCAACCAAATCCGGGGAGCTGTTTTTT. Protein product: CATARDRGFPTKSGELFF.

The CDR3 DNA is TGTGCCAGTAGTATAGGTGAGGGGGAAGGCACTGAAGCTTTCTTT. Translated, it gives CASSIGEGEGTEAFF. J is TRBJ1-1 and V is TRBV19, with D perhaps TRBD1 (6 bases). Trimming stripped 1 base from V and 4 bases from J, with 13 bases between. The CDR3 totals 15 residues. Germline CDR1 LNHDA, CDR2 SQIVND (reference sequence).

This chain joins TRBV7-8 and TRBJ2-7; 7 bases are shared with TRBD2. J was trimmed by 4 bases and V by 7 bases; bases with no gene match: 10. Germline V CDR1 and CDR2: SGHVS, FQNEAQ. This CDR3 has 14 amino acids. CDR3 nucleotides: TGTGCCAGCACCACCAGGCCGGGGGGATACGAGCAGTACTTC. It encodes CASTTRPGGYEQYF.

The chain couples TRBV6-5 to TRBJ2-1, with D unclear. CDR3 length: 13 residues. Germline lookup yields CDR1 MNHEY and CDR2 SVGAGI. V lost 0 bases to trimming and J lost 2 bases, with 2 bases between them. Here the CDR3 reads CASSYSAYNEQFF. CDR3 nucleotides: TGTGCCAGCAGTTACTCGGCCTACAATGAGCAGTTCTTC.

The J gene is TRBJ2-6, the V gene TRBV9; a weak D match, TRBD1 (5 bases). The CDR3 has 19 residues. The germline gives CDR1 SGDLS, CDR2 YYNGEE. The ends were cut back, 0 bases at V and 0 bases at J, with 16 bases in the middle. CDR3 protein: CASSVVGDSSFSGANVLTF. CDR3 nucleotide sequence: TGTGCCAGCAGCGTAGTAGGCGACAGCTCCTTCTCTGGGGCCAACGTCCTGACTTTC.

This rearrangement joins TRBV9 to TRBJ2-7, with D perhaps TRBD1 or TRBD2 (6 bases each). The germline V gene encodes CDR1 SGDLS and CDR2 YYNGEE. CDR3 length equals 12 residues. Trimming took 0 bases from V and 6 from J, leaving 7 bases between them. The CDR3 DNA sequence: TGTGCCAGCAGCGTAGAGGGGGGCGAGCAGTACTTC. Its translation is CASSVEGGEQYF.

This clonotype was seen just once. The rearrangement uses TRBV12-3 or TRBV12-4 and TRBJ2-1, with D perhaps TRBD1 (5 bases). V was shortened by 5 bases and J by 8 bases, with 10 bases between the two germline ends. The CDR3 length is 12 residues. The CDR3 region has the DNA TGTGCCAGCAGTCCCGCAGGGTATGAGCAGTTCTTC. This gives the protein CASSPAGYEQFF.

This clonotype has only a few counts. The gene calls are TRBV24-1 and TRBJ2-5; 14 positions agree with TRBD2. Germline V gene sequence: CDR1 KGHDR, CDR2 SFDVKD. V shed 7 bases, J shed 4 bases, and the junction held 4 bases outside the gene matches. CDR3 length: 15 residues. For the CDR3, the DNA is TGTGCCACCAGGACCGGACTAGCGGGAGGAGAGACCCAGTACTTC. Its translation: CATRTGLAGGETQYF.

The chain couples TRBV7-9 to TRBJ2-3; 13 bases are shared with TRBD2. The trim removed 8 bases at V and 5 bases at J, leaving 13 bases unmatched. This CDR3 has 17 amino acids. The germline CDR1 and CDR2 sequences are SEHNR and FQNEAQ (reference sequence). In DNA, the CDR3 is TGTGCCAGCCGGCCAAGGGGGACTAGCGGGATGAAAGATACGCAGTATTTT. Translation gives CASRPRGTSGMKDTQYF.

The chain recombines TRBV25-1 with TRBJ2-5, with a possible D match to TRBD1 (6 bases). This CDR3 spans 13 amino acids. V shed 3 bases and J shed 4 bases, with 9 bases lying between them. Germline CDR1 MGHDK, CDR2 SYGVNS. CDR3 amino acids: CASSEGARETQYF. The CDR3 DNA reads as TGTGCCAGCAGTGAGGGGGCGCGAGAGACCCAGTACTTC. Full variable domain (remainder filled in from reference TRBV25-1 and TRBJ2-5): EADIYQTPRYLVIGTGKKITLECSQTMGHDKMYWYQQDPGMELHLIHYSYGVNSTEKGDLSSESTVSRIRTEHFPLTLESARPSHTSQYLCASSEGARETQYFGPGTRLLVL.

The chain couples TRBV9 to TRBJ1-6; D gene ambiguous. This CDR3 has 14 amino acids. In germline, CDR1 is SGDLS, CDR2 YYNGEE. The germline V and J ends were trimmed by 0 bases and 10 bases, with 11 bases remaining between them. CDR3 sequence reads: CASSVGSGGSPLHF. DNA of the CDR3: TGTGCCAGCAGCGTAGGATCAGGCGGATCACCCCTCCACTTT.

V usage is TRBV19 and J usage is TRBJ2-7; D possibly corresponds to TRBD1 (5 bases). Germline values: CDR1 LNHDA, CDR2 SQIVND (reference sequence). The CDR3 runs 14 residues. The V gene lost 7 bases and the J gene lost 7 bases, with 20 bases spanning the gap. CDR3 loop: CASKIDAGWREQYF. DNA of the CDR3: TGTGCCAGTAAGATTGACGCAGGGTGGCGGGAGCAGTACTTC.

The chain combines TRBV12-3 or TRBV12-4 with TRBJ2-7; D not resolved. The V end was cut by 6 bases, the J end by 6 bases, with 12 bases between. The length of the CDR3 is 12 residues. The CDR3 here is CASSHAAIEQYF. For the CDR3, the DNA is TGTGCCAGCAGCCACGCGGCCATCGAGCAGTACTTC.

J is TRBJ1-5 and V is TRBV4-1; D ambiguous. CDR1 is MGHRA, CDR2 YSYEKL, per germline. The CDR3 runs 17 residues. V was shortened by 3 bases and J by 0 bases, with 15 bases between the two germline ends. The CDR3 loop reads CASSHFAATDSNQPQHF. CDR3 in DNA: TGCGCCAGCAGCCACTTCGCCGCCACAGATAGCAATCAGCCCCAGCATTTT.

The chain carries TRBV11-1 and TRBJ1-1; D possibly corresponds to TRBD1 (5 bases). Germline assignment: CDR1 SGHAT and CDR2 FQDESV (reference sequence). The CDR3 consists of 12 residues. V was shortened by 8 bases and J by 5 bases, with 12 bases between the two germline ends. In nucleotides, the CDR3 is TGTGCCAGCGGCAGGACACCAACTGAAGCTTTCTTT. Amino acid sequence: CASGRTPTEAFF.

The V call is TRBV28, the J call TRBJ2-1; the D gene could be TRBD1 or TRBD2 (5 bases each). This CDR3 is built from 13 residues. Trimming left V 8 bases short and J 9 bases short, with 17 bases between. CDR1 and CDR2 (germline): MDHEN, SYDVKM. CDR3 protein: CASYLSLGGEQFF. DNA of the CDR3: TGTGCCAGCTATCTAAGCCTTGGGGGTGAGCAGTTCTTC.

Only one count was recorded for this clonotype. The gene calls are TRBV25-1 and TRBJ1-2; D is uncertain. Germline V gene sequence: CDR1 MGHDK, CDR2 SYGVNS. The CDR3 sequence is 15 residues long. The V end was cut by 4 bases, the J end by 3 bases, with 15 bases between. The CDR3 protein is CASSGLTETYYGYTF. The CDR3, as DNA: TGTGCCAGCAGTGGCTTAACAGAGACCTACTATGGCTACACCTTC.

The V and J genes are TRBV5-6 and TRBJ2-7; D may be TRBD2 (5 bases). Germline assignment: CDR1 SGHDT and CDR2 YYEEEE. The V end lost 3 bases, the J end lost 0 bases, and 10 bases lay between the germline ends. This CDR3 contains 14 residues. As DNA, the CDR3 is TGTGCCAGCAGCTGGGGAACTAGCTCCTACGAGCAGTACTTC. This encodes CASSWGTSSYEQYF. Complete variable domain (other parts from reference TRBV5-6 and TRBJ2-7): DAGVTQSPTHLIKTRGQQVTLRCSPKSGHDTVSWYQQALGQGPQFIFQYYEEEERQRGNFPDRFSGHQFPNYSSELNVNALLLGDSALYLCASSWGTSSYEQYFGPGTRLTVT.

The V gene is TRBV25-1, the J gene TRBJ2-7, with a weak D call TRBD2 (8 bases). The V gene lost 4 bases and the J gene lost 5 bases, with 18 bases spanning the gap. The V gene's germline CDR1 is MGHDK and CDR2 SYGVNS. The CDR3 runs 15 residues. The CDR3: CASSVREGAGDEQYF. The CDR3 nucleotides are TGTGCCAGCAGTGTTCGGGAGGGGGCAGGGGACGAGCAGTACTTC.

The V gene is TRBV7-8, the J gene TRBJ2-3, with a weak D call TRBD1 (6 bases). The CDR3 sequence is 13 residues long. With 5 bases removed from V and 6 bases from J, the gap between germline ends came to 12 bases. Looked up from germline, CDR1 is SGHVS and CDR2 is FQNEAQ. The DNA for the CDR3 is TGTGCCAGCAGCACCTCTACAGGGGATACGCAGTATTTT. The encoded protein is CASSTSTGDTQYF.

The V gene is TRBV9, the J gene TRBJ1-2, with D possibly being TRBD1 (5 bases). There are 13 residues in the CDR3. Germline lookup yields CDR1 SGDLS and CDR2 YYNGEE. The V end lost 3 bases, the J end lost 4 bases, and 10 bases lay between the germline ends. The CDR3 region has the DNA TGTGCCAGCAGCGAGGGAAGGGGCTATGGCTACACCTTC. It translates to CASSEGRGYGYTF.

This sequence joins TRBV5-1 and TRBJ2-3; 9 positions match TRBD1. Germline values: CDR1 SGHRS, CDR2 YFSETQ. The length of the CDR3 is 15 residues. V lost 0 bases to trimming and J lost 1 base; unmatched junction nucleotides: 0. This CDR3 is CASSLGQGGTDTQYF. The CDR3 nucleotides read TGCGCCAGCAGCTTGGGACAGGGGGGCACAGATACGCAGTATTTT.